The 23 T cell receptor beta chains below come from one sample, sequenced in a study of human T cells and chemical hapten exposure. Regarding time point: pre-sensitization, week 0. Regarding treatment: therapeutic diphenylcyclopropenone sensitization with weekly scalp DPC. MiXCR, run by TCRdb on the RACE reads, gives a single entry per CDR3 protein. The sample lists 280,000 or so distinct CDR3 sequences; around 7.3% were seen once. The material was whole blood, obtained in connection with sensitization to the hapten diphenylcyclopropenone (DPC). These receptor sequences come from a man younger than 35 with alopecia areata. Some clones in this sample may be carry-over from other donors' samples.

This clonotype has just a few counts. J is TRBJ2-1 and V is TRBV6-2 or TRBV6-3; D may be TRBD1 (6 bases). The CDR3 contains 14 residues. Germline CDR1 and CDR2: MNHEY and SVGEGT. Between the trimmed V and J ends, which lost 7 bases and 4 bases, there was a span of 14 bases. CDR3 coding DNA: TGTGCCAGCAACTCGGAACAGGGATACAATGAGCAGTTCTTC. Translating it yields CASNSEQGYNEQFF.

V is TRBV12-3 or TRBV12-4 and J is TRBJ2-5; 11 bases line up with TRBD2. The CDR3 totals 14 residues. The V gene end was trimmed by 7 bases and the J gene end by 5 bases; junction bases not matched to a gene: 6. The CDR3 nucleotides read TGTGCCAGCACTCTAGCGGGGGGCGGGGAGACCCAGTACTTC. Translating it yields CASTLAGGGETQYF.

This clonotype was counted between two and nine times. DNA of the CDR3: TGTGCCAGCAGTGCGGGGAGGTCCTACGAGCAGTACGTC. Protein sequence: CASSAGRSYEQYV. The chain combines TRBV6-5 with TRBJ2-7, with D possibly being TRBD2 (6 bases). Trimming took 5 bases from V and 1 from J, leaving 9 bases between them. Germline lookup yields CDR1 MNHEY and CDR2 SVGAGI. The CDR3 sequence is 13 residues long.

This clonotype was found many times. The rearrangement uses TRBV5-5 and TRBJ2-1; no firm D call. Per the germline V gene, CDR1 is SGHKS and CDR2 is YYEKEE (reference sequence). Trimming took 0 bases from V and 7 from J, leaving 11 bases between them. The CDR3 has 14 residues. CDR3 DNA sequence: TGTGCCAGCAGCTTGGTAGCCTTCGAGAATGAGCAGTTCTTC. This sequence encodes CASSLVAFENEQFF. The variable domain in full, completed from reference TRBV5-5 and TRBJ2-1, reads DAGVTQSPTHLIKTRGQQVTLRCSPISGHKSVSWYQQVLGQGPQFIFQYYEKEERGRGNFPDRFSARQFPNYSSELNVNALLLGDSALYLCASSLVAFENEQFFGPGTRLTVL.

The chain combines TRBV19 with TRBJ2-2, with D uncertain. This CDR3 region has 14 residues. V was shortened by 8 bases and J by 0 bases, with 10 bases between the two germline ends. The V gene's germline CDR1 is LNHDA and CDR2 SQIVND (reference sequence). The CDR3, as DNA: TGTGCCAGTCAAATCACAGCGAACACCGGGGAGCTGTTTTTT. Translation: CASQITANTGELFF.

This chain links TRBV5-6 with TRBJ1-2; no firm D call. The CDR3 loop spans 13 amino acids. Deletions cut 4 bases from V and 5 bases from J, with 12 bases between. CDR1 and CDR2 (germline): SGHDT, YYEEEE. CDR3 sequence: CASSTRDSYGYTF. CDR3 nucleotide sequence: TGTGCCAGCAGCACGCGAGACTCTTATGGCTACACCTTC.

This clonotype has a count of ten or more. This rearrangement joins TRBV3-1 to TRBJ2-3; TRBD1 matches at 7 bases. The CDR3 length is 16 residues. Germline-derived CDR1 and CDR2 are LGHDT and YNNKEL (reference sequence). V lost 3 bases, J lost 2 bases, and 8 bases stayed unmatched. The CDR3 region has the DNA TGTGCCAGCAGCCAGGGGGACAGCCAGCTCACAGATACGCAGTATTTT. Its translation is CASSQGDSQLTDTQYF.

The chain recombines TRBV7-9 with TRBJ1-5; D is undetermined. Germline assignment: CDR1 SEHNR and CDR2 FQNEAQ (reference sequence). Trimming stripped 3 bases from V and 5 bases from J, with 26 bases between. The CDR3 loop spans 19 amino acids. DNA for the CDR3: TGTGCCAGCAGCTTCGCGGGTCCGCTTATTCCCCTTCCCGATCAGCCCCAGCATTTT. Protein product: CASSFAGPLIPLPDQPQHF.

In this sample, this clonotype turned up a few times. This chain connects TRBV4-1 to TRBJ2-2; D gene ambiguous. The germline V gene has CDR1 MGHRA and CDR2 YSYEKL. Trimming stripped 2 bases from V and 7 bases from J, with 5 bases between. The length of the CDR3 is 12 residues. The DNA of the CDR3 is TGCGCCAGCAGCCAACCGATCGGGGAGCTGTTTTTT. It encodes CASSQPIGELFF.

This clonotype was found a few times. The chain uses TRBV5-1 and TRBJ1-1; D call uncertain. Germline V gene lookup returns CDR1 SGHRS and CDR2 YFSETQ. Trimming took off 0 bases at V and 5 bases at J, with 17 bases between the two ends. The CDR3 loop spans 16 amino acids. The CDR3 region has the DNA TGCGCCAGCAGCTTGGACTCCGGGGATTCATGGACTGAAGCTTTCTTT. This translates into CASSLDSGDSWTEAFF.

The V gene is TRBV6-2 or TRBV6-3, the J gene TRBJ2-7, with D perhaps matching TRBD1 or TRBD2 (5 bases each). V was shortened by 2 bases and J by 4 bases, with 12 bases between the two germline ends. Germline CDR1 and CDR2: MNHEY and SVGEGT. The CDR3 runs to 14 residues. CDR3 protein: CASSYPGTRYEQYV. The CDR3 bases are TGTGCCAGCAGTTACCCTGGGACCAGATACGAGCAGTACGTC.

The V gene is TRBV7-2, the J gene TRBJ2-1; 7 bases fit TRBD1. The J segment lost 8 bases and the V segment lost 5 bases, leaving 12 bases of the junction unmatched. Germline lookup yields CDR1 SGHTA and CDR2 FQGNSA. This CDR3 has 15 amino acids. CDR3 sequence: CASSPYPGTAHEQFF. The CDR3 DNA reads as TGTGCCAGCAGCCCGTACCCCGGGACAGCTCATGAGCAGTTCTTC.

The chain carries TRBV12-3 or TRBV12-4 and TRBJ2-7, with a possible D match to TRBD1 (6 bases). The CDR3 extends over 14 amino acids. Trimming stripped 5 bases from V and 2 bases from J, with 13 bases between. The CDR3 loop reads CASSPTGQPYEQYV. Written as DNA, the CDR3 is TGTGCCAGCAGTCCGACAGGCCAGCCCTACGAGCAGTACGTC.

This clonotype showed up just a few times. The chain employs TRBV5-5 and TRBJ1-2; D remains unclear. The CDR3 spans 15 residues. The germline gives CDR1 SGHKS, CDR2 YYEKEE (reference sequence). V gave up 4 bases and J gave up 6 bases, with 19 bases separating them. The DNA for the CDR3 is TGTGCCAGCAGCCCGCTCCTGTCCGACGTAAATGGCTACACCTTC. It is translated as CASSPLLSDVNGYTF.

This clonotype was seen a handful of times. The rearrangement links TRBV11-2 to TRBJ2-3; possibly TRBD1 or TRBD2 for D (5 bases each). From germline, CDR1 is SGHAT and CDR2 FQNNGV. With 1 base removed from V and 0 bases from J, the gap between germline ends came to 17 bases. This CDR3 has 18 amino acids. The CDR3 DNA follows: TGTGCCAGCAGCTTAGGAGGGGCTCGCGGAGTTAGCACAGATACGCAGTATTTT. This encodes CASSLGGARGVSTDTQYF.

This clonotype was seen more than once but under ten times. The V call is TRBV14, the J call TRBJ1-5; TRBD1 might be the D (6 bases). Germline V lookup: CDR1 SGHDN, CDR2 FVKESK. The CDR3 spans 14 residues. Trimming pared 2 bases from V and 4 bases from J, leaving 9 bases between. As DNA, the CDR3 is TGTGCCAGCAGCCAAAGGGGGAAAAATCAGCCCCAGCATTTT. Its protein is CASSQRGKNQPQHF.

The chain recombines TRBV29-1 with TRBJ1-1, with D uncertain. V was pared by 3 bases and J by 1 base, with 9 bases between. Germline V lookup: CDR1 SQVTM, CDR2 ANQGSEA. The length of the CDR3 is 13 residues. CDR3 amino acids: CSVEEGANTEAFF. The DNA of the CDR3 is TGCAGCGTTGAGGAGGGTGCGAACACTGAAGCTTTCTTT.

The chain couples TRBV4-3 to TRBJ2-1, with 8 bases that match TRBD1. V lost 0 bases and J lost 5; bases outside the gene matches: 9. CDR3 length equals 17 residues. The germline CDR1 and CDR2 sequences are LGHNA and YSLEER. In DNA form, the CDR3 reads TGCGCCAGCAGCCAAGATTGGGCGGGGACAGGAGACAATGAGCAGTTCTTC. Protein sequence: CASSQDWAGTGDNEQFF.

This clonotype was detected many times. The chain links TRBV3-1 to TRBJ1-3, with 7 bases fitting TRBD1. V dropped 6 bases and J dropped 4; count of bases not matched to a gene: 12. Per the germline V gene, CDR1 is LGHDT and CDR2 is YNNKEL (reference sequence). CDR3 size: 16 residues. The CDR3 DNA reads as TGTGCCAGCAGTACGACAGGGTTAAGTCAAGGAAACACCATATATTTT. Its translation is CASSTTGLSQGNTIYF.

This clonotype turned up a few times. J is TRBJ2-1 and V is TRBV12-3 or TRBV12-4, with 10 positions matching TRBD2. Losses at the gene ends were 6 bases for V and 8 bases for J; bases not matched to a gene: 10. The CDR3 has 15 residues. The CDR3 region is CASRTPGLAIDEQFF. CDR3 nucleotide sequence: TGTGCCAGCAGGACTCCGGGACTAGCGATCGATGAGCAGTTCTTC.

This clonotype has more than one count but fewer than ten. V is TRBV3-1 and J is TRBJ1-6, with D tentatively TRBD1 (6 bases). CDR1 is LGHDT and CDR2 is YNNKEL in the germline V gene (reference sequence). The V end lost 3 bases, the J end lost 5 bases, and 14 bases lay between the germline ends. The CDR3 totals 16 residues. The CDR3 coding sequence is TGTGCCAGCAGCCAGGGGGGACATACAAATAATTCACCCCTCCACTTT. This codes for CASSQGGHTNNSPLHF.

This clonotype was detected a few times. The chain joins TRBV6-1 to TRBJ2-7, with 10 bases that match TRBD1. V lost 4 bases and J lost 6; bases outside the gene matches: 6. The CDR3 is 14 residues long. Germline CDR1 MNHNS, CDR2 SASEGT. CDR3 in amino acids: CASSGFGTGAEQYV. CDR3 nucleotide sequence: TGTGCCAGCAGTGGTTTTGGGACAGGGGCCGAGCAGTACGTC.

This clonotype has a handful of counts. The chain employs TRBV7-8 and TRBJ1-6, with 10 bases aligning to TRBD1. CDR3 length equals 18 residues. The germline V gene has CDR1 SGHVS and CDR2 FQNEAQ. The junction had 14 bases not matched to a gene; V was cut back by 2 bases and J by 10 bases. DNA of the CDR3: TGTGCCAGCAGCTTAATTTATGATCCGGGACAGGGGCACTCACCCCTCCACTTT. Its translation: CASSLIYDPGQGHSPLHF.